Listed below are T cell receptor beta chains from one sample, sequenced in a study of neurological immune-mediated disorders. TCRdb re-called the 5' RACE reads through MiXCR, storing one row per CDR3 protein. The sample records 50,000 to 60,000 distinct CDR3 sequences, around 2.3% being singletons. The sequenced material came from PBMCs. Receptors originate from a man aged 50-60 years with multiple sclerosis. CDR3s include the opening cysteine and the closing phenylalanine or tryptophan. The D gene is left open where the match is weak. Size is omitted from some rows. Given values are once, few, many or a class for expanded clones.

clone_size	v_call	cdr3_length	d_call	j_call	cdr3_aa	cdr3_nt
many	TRBV6-5	15	TRBD1	TRBJ2-7	CASRYTLTGAYEQYF	TGTGCCAGCAGATATACCCTGACAGGGGCCTACGAGCAGTACTTC
many	TRBV3-1	15	TRBD1	TRBJ1-4	CASSPQGGTNEKLFF	TGTGCCAGCAGCCCTCAGGGGGGAACTAATGAAAAACTGTTTTTT
many	TRBV20-1	16	.	TRBJ2-7	CSARGIQGSNSYEQYF	TGCAGTGCTAGAGGAATACAGGGCTCGAACTCCTACGAGCAGTACTTC
.	TRBV6-5	15	.	TRBJ2-7	CASSAHRVKSYEQYF	TGTGCCAGCAGTGCTCACAGGGTAAAGTCCTACGAGCAGTACTTC
many	TRBV5-5	15	TRBD1	TRBJ2-3	CASSLARGLIDTQYF	TGTGCCAGCAGCTTGGCCAGGGGGCTTATAGATACGCAGTATTTT
many	TRBV4-1	13	.	TRBJ2-3	CASSQPPADTQYF	TGCGCCAGCAGCCAACCCCCTGCTGATACGCAGTATTTT
many	TRBV5-8	15	.	TRBJ2-5	CASSYNPWGQETQYF	TGTGCCAGCAGCTATAATCCCTGGGGCCAAGAGACCCAGTACTTC
many	TRBV3-1	16	.	TRBJ2-3	CASSQGDWVIADTQYF	TGTGCCAGCAGCCAAGGGGATTGGGTGATAGCAGATACGCAGTATTTT
many	TRBV5-1	16	.	TRBJ1-1	CASSLVTGQQNTEAFF	TGCGCCAGCAGCTTGGTTACGGGACAACAGAACACTGAAGCTTTCTTT
many	TRBV10-3	14	TRBD1	TRBJ2-3	CAIGRDRETDTQYF	TGTGCCATCGGTCGGGACAGGGAGACAGATACGCAGTATTTT
many	TRBV7-8	13	.	TRBJ2-5	CASSPRQKETQYF	TGTGCCAGCAGCCCCCGGCAGAAAGAGACCCAGTACTTC
many	TRBV6-6	15	.	TRBJ1-5	CASSSFVGSNQPQHF	TGTGCCAGCAGTTCCTTTGTGGGTTCCAATCAGCCCCAGCATTTT
many	TRBV7-2	14	.	TRBJ2-3	CASSLEIGADTQYF	TGTGCCAGCAGCTTAGAAATCGGGGCCGATACGCAGTATTTT
many	TRBV9	19	TRBD1	TRBJ1-2	CASSGFTGTGTSGGYGYTF	TGTGCCAGCAGCGGATTTACCGGGACAGGGACTTCGGGGGGCTATGGCTACACCTTC
many	TRBV29-1	12	.	TRBJ2-3	CSVGGGPDTQYF	TGCAGCGTTGGGGGGGGGCCAGATACGCAGTATTTT
many	TRBV20-1	14	TRBD1	TRBJ2-7	CSASPSDRGDEQYF	TGCAGTGCTAGCCCATCTGACAGGGGTGACGAGCAGTACTTC
many	TRBV6-2/TRBV6-3	12	.	TRBJ2-1	CASKPTQGSVVF	TGTGCCAGCAAACCCACACAAGGATCAGTGGTCTTC
many	TRBV5-1	16	.	TRBJ2-6	CASSLGGNSGANVLTF	TGCGCCAGCAGCTTGGGTGGTAACTCTGGGGCCAACGTCCTGACTTTC
many	TRBV9	16	TRBD1	TRBJ1-2	CASSLFDRVGKYGYTF	TGTGCCAGCAGCCTTTTCGACAGGGTAGGAAAGTATGGCTACACCTTC
many	TRBV20-1	12	TRBD1	TRBJ1-5	CSTGALNQPQHF	TGCAGTACAGGGGCCCTCAATCAGCCCCAGCATTTT
few	TRBV4-2	17	TRBD2	TRBJ2-2	CASSPLGLAGGAGELFF	TGTGCCAGCAGCCCGCTCGGACTAGCGGGGGGGGCCGGGGAGCTGTTTTTT
many	TRBV5-1	16	.	TRBJ2-2	CASSVGSSTNTGELFF	TGCGCCAGCAGCGTCGGGAGTTCCACGAACACCGGGGAGCTGTTTTTT